The text below deals with one TCR beta chain. Its cognate antigen is unknown. The sample comes from a study of radiotherapy plus CTLA-4 blockade in lung cancer. Study-level points and caveats: Radiotherapy plus ipilimumab was followed by expansion in blood of tumor-derived TCR clones.

Germline values: CDR1 MGHRA, CDR2 YSYEKL. This CDR3 is 17 amino acids long. Deletions cut 6 bases from V and 5 bases from J, with 23 bases between. Profiled with immunoSEQ multiplex PCR; TCRdb holds only in-frame clones, not every one. The sample has approximately 85,000 clones; about 83% are singletons. The TCR comes from a human donor with non-small cell lung cancer that progressed on radiotherapy plus ipilimumab. The chain joins TRBV4-1 to TRBJ2-1; D possibly corresponds to TRBD2 (6 bases). The input for sequencing was peripheral blood, taken from a patient treated with radiotherapy plus ipilimumab. This chain's CDR3 is CASSLPPWGDGDNEQFF. DNA for the CDR3: TGCGCCAGCAGTCTACCCCCTTGGGGGGATGGAGACAATGAGCAGTTCTTC.